A selection of T cell receptor beta chains follows, all from one sample in a study of neurological immune-mediated disorders. One entry per CDR3 protein, called by TCRdb with MiXCR from the 5' RACE reads. The sample lists 55,000 to 70,000 distinct CDR3 sequences, about 3% seen once, with about 5.5% in the top ten. The sequenced material came from PBMCs. These receptor sequences come from a woman aged 50 to 65 with multiple sclerosis. The CDR3 runs from the conserved cysteine through the conserved F or W. The order of the fields is CDR3 DNA, CDR3 protein, J gene, V gene, D gene, clone size. The D gene is left open where the match is weak. Each size is once, few, many or a size class.

cdr3_nt: TGTGCCAGCACTAAAGGGACTAGCGGGGGGTATGATGAGCAGTTCTTC
cdr3_aa: CASTKGTSGGYDEQFF
j_call: TRBJ2-1
v_call: TRBV6-6
d_call: TRBD2
clone_size: many

cdr3_nt: TGCGCCAGCAGCTTGAGACAGGGCTCCTACAATGAGCAGTTCTTC
cdr3_aa: CASSLRQGSYNEQFF
j_call: TRBJ2-1
v_call: TRBV5-1
d_call: TRBD1
clone_size: many

cdr3_nt: TGTGCCAGCAGCGTAGACAGCTCCTACAATGAGCAGTTCTTC
cdr3_aa: CASSVDSSYNEQFF
j_call: TRBJ2-1
v_call: TRBV9
d_call: -
clone_size: many

cdr3_nt: TGTGCCATCAGTGAGACGGGACAGGGGGCGACGTCCAAAAACATTCAGTACTTC
cdr3_aa: CAISETGQGATSKNIQYF
j_call: TRBJ2-4
v_call: TRBV10-3
d_call: TRBD1
clone_size: many

cdr3_nt: TGTGCCAGCAGTTCCCCGGGACAGGGAATCTATGAGCAGTTCTTC
cdr3_aa: CASSSPGQGIYEQFF
j_call: TRBJ2-1
v_call: TRBV27
d_call: TRBD1
clone_size: many

cdr3_nt: TGTGCCAGCAGTCAACGCGGACTAGCGGGGACCCCAGATACGCAGTATTTT
cdr3_aa: CASSQRGLAGTPDTQYF
j_call: TRBJ2-3
v_call: TRBV12-3/TRBV12-4
d_call: TRBD2
clone_size: many

cdr3_nt: TGTGCCAGCAGTTTTCAACTAGCCGGTGACAATGAGCAGTTCTTC
cdr3_aa: CASSFQLAGDNEQFF
j_call: TRBJ2-1
v_call: TRBV12-3/TRBV12-4
d_call: -
clone_size: many

cdr3_nt: TGTGCCAGCAGTTACGGAAGCGGCAGGGTCTACGAGCAGTACTTC
cdr3_aa: CASSYGSGRVYEQYF
j_call: TRBJ2-7
v_call: TRBV6-2/TRBV6-3
d_call: -
clone_size: few

cdr3_nt: TGCGCCAGCAGCCCACAGACCGGGACAGGGGATTCACCCCTCCACTTT
cdr3_aa: CASSPQTGTGDSPLHF
j_call: TRBJ1-6
v_call: TRBV5-1
d_call: TRBD1
clone_size: many

cdr3_nt: TGCGCCAGCAGCCAAGATGGGCCAGGGGGCGAAGAGACCCAGTACTTC
cdr3_aa: CASSQDGPGGEETQYF
j_call: TRBJ2-5
v_call: TRBV4-1
d_call: TRBD1
clone_size: many

cdr3_nt: TGCAGTGCTAATCCCACGGTTTCCTACAATGAGCAGTTCTTC
cdr3_aa: CSANPTVSYNEQFF
j_call: TRBJ2-1
v_call: TRBV20-1
d_call: -
clone_size: many

cdr3_nt: TGCAGTGCTCAAAAGCGGGAGGGGAACACCGGGGAGCTGTTTTTT
cdr3_aa: CSAQKREGNTGELFF
j_call: TRBJ2-2
v_call: TRBV20-1
d_call: TRBD2
clone_size: many

cdr3_nt: TGTGCCACCGCCCGGCGGGAGCGGAAAGATGAGCAGTTCTTC
cdr3_aa: CATARRERKDEQFF
j_call: TRBJ2-1
v_call: TRBV24-1
d_call: TRBD2
clone_size: many

cdr3_nt: TGTGCCAGCAGCCAACGCCCCAACGAGCAGTACTTC
cdr3_aa: CASSQRPNEQYF
j_call: TRBJ2-7
v_call: TRBV16
d_call: -
clone_size: many

cdr3_nt: TGCAGCGTTTGCCGGGACACTGTTAACTATGGCTACACCTTC
cdr3_aa: CSVCRDTVNYGYTF
j_call: TRBJ1-2
v_call: TRBV29-1
d_call: -
clone_size: many

cdr3_nt: TGCAGTGCTAGAGATGTACGCACAGATACGCAGTATTTT
cdr3_aa: CSARDVRTDTQYF
j_call: TRBJ2-3
v_call: TRBV20-1
d_call: -
clone_size: many

cdr3_nt: TGTGCCACCTGGGAGGGGTCACGAGGGGAGCAGTTCTTC
cdr3_aa: CATWEGSRGEQFF
j_call: TRBJ2-1
v_call: TRBV7-9
d_call: TRBD2
clone_size: many

cdr3_nt: TGCAGTACTCAGGGGGCCCACACTGAAGCTTTCTTT
cdr3_aa: CSTQGAHTEAFF
j_call: TRBJ1-1
v_call: TRBV20-1
d_call: TRBD1
clone_size: many

cdr3_nt: TGTGCCAGCAGTGAAGCGTTTAAAGGGGTGAGTCAGCCCCAGCATTTT
cdr3_aa: CASSEAFKGVSQPQHF
j_call: TRBJ1-5
v_call: TRBV6-1
d_call: -
clone_size: many

cdr3_nt: TGCGCCAGTCCGGAAACGAACACCGGGGAGCTGTTTTTT
cdr3_aa: CASPETNTGELFF
j_call: TRBJ2-2
v_call: TRBV23-1
d_call: -
clone_size: many

cdr3_nt: TGTGCCAGCAGCAAGGGAAACGTAAGCAAGGGAGTGGATACGCAGTATTTT
cdr3_aa: CASSKGNVSKGVDTQYF
j_call: TRBJ2-3
v_call: TRBV21-1
d_call: -
clone_size: many

cdr3_nt: TGTGCCAGCAGACCAAGCTCTGGAAACACCATATATTTT
cdr3_aa: CASRPSSGNTIYF
j_call: TRBJ1-3
v_call: TRBV12-3/TRBV12-4
d_call: -
clone_size: many

cdr3_nt: TGTGCCAGCAGTTTATTGAGGAGCACAGATACGCAGTATTTT
cdr3_aa: CASSLLRSTDTQYF
j_call: TRBJ2-3
v_call: TRBV12-3/TRBV12-4
d_call: -
clone_size: many

cdr3_nt: TGCGCCAGCAGCTTGGAGCCAGCGGGTAATTCACCCCTCCACTTT
cdr3_aa: CASSLEPAGNSPLHF
j_call: TRBJ1-6
v_call: TRBV5-1
d_call: -
clone_size: many